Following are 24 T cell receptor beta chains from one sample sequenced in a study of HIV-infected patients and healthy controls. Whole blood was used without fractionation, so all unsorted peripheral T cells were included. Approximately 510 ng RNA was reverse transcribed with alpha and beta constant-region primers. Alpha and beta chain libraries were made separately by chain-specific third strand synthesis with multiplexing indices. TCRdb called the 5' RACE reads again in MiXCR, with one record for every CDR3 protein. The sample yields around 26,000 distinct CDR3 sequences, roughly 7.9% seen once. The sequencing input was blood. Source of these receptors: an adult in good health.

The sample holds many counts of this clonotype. CDR3 protein: CASRREVNTEAFF. CDR3 nucleotide sequence: TGCGCCAGCAGGAGGGAGGTCAACACTGAAGCTTTCTTT. The chain joins TRBV5-1 to TRBJ1-1; the D is unclear. Germline CDR1 and CDR2: SGHRS and YFSETQ. The CDR3 covers 13 residues. V was trimmed by 5 bases and J by 2 bases, leaving 10 bases between them.

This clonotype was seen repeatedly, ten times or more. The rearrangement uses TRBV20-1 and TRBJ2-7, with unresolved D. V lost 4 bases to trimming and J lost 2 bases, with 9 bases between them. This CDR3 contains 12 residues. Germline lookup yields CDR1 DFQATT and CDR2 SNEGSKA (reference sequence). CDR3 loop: CSATPYTYEQYF. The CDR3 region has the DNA TGCAGTGCTACCCCGTACACCTACGAGCAGTACTTC.

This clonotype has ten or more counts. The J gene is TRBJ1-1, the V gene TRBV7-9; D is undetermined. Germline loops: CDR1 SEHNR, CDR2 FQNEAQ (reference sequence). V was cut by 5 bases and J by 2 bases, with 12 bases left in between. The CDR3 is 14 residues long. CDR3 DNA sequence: TGTGCCAGCAGCAGCCGGGAGCTCAACACTGAAGCTTTCTTT. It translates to CASSSRELNTEAFF.

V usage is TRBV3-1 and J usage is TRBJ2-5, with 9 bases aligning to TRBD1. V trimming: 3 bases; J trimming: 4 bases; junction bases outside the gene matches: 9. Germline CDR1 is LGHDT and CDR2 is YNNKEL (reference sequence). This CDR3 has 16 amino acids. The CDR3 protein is CASSQAGQGIGETQYF. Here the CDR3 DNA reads TGTGCCAGCAGCCAGGCCGGACAGGGGATTGGAGAGACCCAGTACTTC.

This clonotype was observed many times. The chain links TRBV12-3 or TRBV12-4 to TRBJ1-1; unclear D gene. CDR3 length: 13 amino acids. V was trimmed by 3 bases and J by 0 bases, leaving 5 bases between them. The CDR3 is CASSLYLNTEAFF. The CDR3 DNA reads TGTGCCAGCAGTTTGTATCTGAACACTGAAGCTTTCTTT.

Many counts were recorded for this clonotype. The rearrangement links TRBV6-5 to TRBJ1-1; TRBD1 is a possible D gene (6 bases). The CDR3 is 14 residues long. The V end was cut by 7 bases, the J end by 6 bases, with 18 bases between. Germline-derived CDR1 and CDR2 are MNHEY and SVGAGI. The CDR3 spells CASIGAGGAAEAFF. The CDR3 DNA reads TGTGCCAGCATAGGCGCTGGGGGGGCCGCTGAAGCTTTCTTT.

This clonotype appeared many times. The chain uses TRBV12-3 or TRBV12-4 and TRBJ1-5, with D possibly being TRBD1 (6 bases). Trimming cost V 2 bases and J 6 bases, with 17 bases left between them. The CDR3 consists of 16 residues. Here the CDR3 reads CASSLLAQGAGQPQHF. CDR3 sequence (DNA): TGTGCCAGCAGTTTACTCGCACAGGGCGCAGGTCAGCCCCAGCATTTT.

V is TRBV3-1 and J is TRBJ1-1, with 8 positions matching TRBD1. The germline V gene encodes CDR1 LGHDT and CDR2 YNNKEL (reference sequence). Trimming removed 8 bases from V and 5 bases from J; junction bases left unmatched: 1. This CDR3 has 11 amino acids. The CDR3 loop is CASRQGTEAFF. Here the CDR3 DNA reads TGTGCCAGCCGACAGGGGACTGAAGCTTTCTTT.

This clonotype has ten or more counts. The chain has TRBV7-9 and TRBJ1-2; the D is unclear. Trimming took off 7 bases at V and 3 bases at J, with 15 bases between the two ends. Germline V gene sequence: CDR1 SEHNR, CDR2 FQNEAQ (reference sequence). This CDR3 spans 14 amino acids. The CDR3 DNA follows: TGTGCCAGCACCCTAGGCCGTAGTTACTATGGCTACACCTTC. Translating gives CASTLGRSYYGYTF.

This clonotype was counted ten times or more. The CDR3 sequence: CATSASTRTGRADTQYF. The CDR3 nucleotides read TGTGCCACCAGTGCATCGACCAGGACAGGGAGGGCAGATACGCAGTATTTT. This rearrangement joins TRBV24-1 to TRBJ2-3; perhaps TRBD1 as D (8 bases). Germline V lookup: CDR1 KGHDR, CDR2 SFDVKD. V lost 5 bases and J lost 4, with 21 bases in between. The CDR3 contains 17 residues.

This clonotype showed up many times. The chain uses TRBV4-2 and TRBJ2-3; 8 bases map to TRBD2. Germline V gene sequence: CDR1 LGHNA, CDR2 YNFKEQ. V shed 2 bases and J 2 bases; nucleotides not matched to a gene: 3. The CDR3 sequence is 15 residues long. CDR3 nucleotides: TGTGCCAGCAGCCAATTAGCGGGACCCACAGATACGCAGTATTTT. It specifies CASSQLAGPTDTQYF.

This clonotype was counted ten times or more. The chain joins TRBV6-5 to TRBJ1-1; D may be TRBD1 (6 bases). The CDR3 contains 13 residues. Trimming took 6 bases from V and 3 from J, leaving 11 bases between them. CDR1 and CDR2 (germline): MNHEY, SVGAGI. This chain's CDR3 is CASSRGLDTEAFF. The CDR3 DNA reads TGTGCCAGCAGCCGGGGGCTAGACACTGAAGCTTTCTTT.

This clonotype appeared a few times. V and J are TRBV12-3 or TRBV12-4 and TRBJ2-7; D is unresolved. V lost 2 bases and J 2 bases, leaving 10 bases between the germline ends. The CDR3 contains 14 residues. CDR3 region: CASSLLRETYEQYF. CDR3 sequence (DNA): TGTGCCAGCAGTTTACTTAGGGAAACCTACGAGCAGTACTTC.

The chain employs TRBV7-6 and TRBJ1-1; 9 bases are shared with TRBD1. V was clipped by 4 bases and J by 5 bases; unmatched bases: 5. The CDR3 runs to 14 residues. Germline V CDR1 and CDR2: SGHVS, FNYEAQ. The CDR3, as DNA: TGTGCCAGCAGCTCCCGGACAGGGGAAACTGAAGCTTTCTTT. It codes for CASSSRTGETEAFF.

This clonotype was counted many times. CDR3 residues: CASSPAQTSNYGYTF. Written as DNA, the CDR3 is TGTGCCAGCAGCCCTGCACAGACATCTAACTATGGCTACACCTTC. The V gene is TRBV5-4, the J gene TRBJ1-2; D gene uncertain. The CDR3 runs 15 residues. Per the germline V gene, CDR1 is SGHNT and CDR2 is YYREEE (reference sequence). V was trimmed by 4 bases and J by 0 bases, leaving 13 bases between them.

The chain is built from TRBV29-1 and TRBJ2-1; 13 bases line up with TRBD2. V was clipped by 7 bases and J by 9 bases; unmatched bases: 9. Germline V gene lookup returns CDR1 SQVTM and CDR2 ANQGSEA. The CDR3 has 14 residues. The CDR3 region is CSGQLAGGPSEQFF. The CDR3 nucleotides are TGCAGCGGTCAACTAGCGGGGGGGCCTAGTGAGCAGTTCTTC.

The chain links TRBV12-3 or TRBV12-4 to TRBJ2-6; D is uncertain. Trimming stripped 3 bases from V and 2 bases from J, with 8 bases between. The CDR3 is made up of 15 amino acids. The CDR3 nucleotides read TGTGCCAGCAGTTTCCGGTCACCTGGGGCCAACGTCCTGACTTTC. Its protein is CASSFRSPGANVLTF.

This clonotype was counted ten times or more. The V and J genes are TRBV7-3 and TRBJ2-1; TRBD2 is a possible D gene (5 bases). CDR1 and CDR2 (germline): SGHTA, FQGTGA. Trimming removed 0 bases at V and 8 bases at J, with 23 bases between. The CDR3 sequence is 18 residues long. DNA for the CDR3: TGTGCCAGCAGCTTAACTTTATTGAGAGGGTCCAGGTGTCATGAGCAGTTCTTC. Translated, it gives CASSLTLLRGSRCHEQFF.

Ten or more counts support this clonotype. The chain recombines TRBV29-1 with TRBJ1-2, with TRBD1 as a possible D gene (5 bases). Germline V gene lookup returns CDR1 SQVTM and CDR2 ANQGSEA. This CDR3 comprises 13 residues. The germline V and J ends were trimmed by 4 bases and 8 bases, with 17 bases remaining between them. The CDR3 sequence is CSVVGAGSDGYTF. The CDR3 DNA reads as TGCAGCGTTGTAGGAGCAGGGTCGGACGGCTACACCTTC.

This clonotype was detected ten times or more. CDR3 region: CASSPWTGLGGYTF. As DNA, the CDR3 is TGTGCCAGCTCACCGTGGACAGGACTAGGAGGCTACACCTTC. The rearrangement joins TRBV18 to TRBJ1-2, with TRBD1 matching over 7 bases. The V segment lost 3 bases and the J segment 8 bases; nucleotides outside the gene matches: 9. The length of the CDR3 is 14 residues. Per the germline V gene, CDR1 is KGHSH and CDR2 is LQKENI. The complete variable domain, with remaining parts taken from reference TRBV18 and TRBJ1-2, reads NAGVMQNPRHLVRRRGQEARLRCSPMKGHSHVYWYRQLPEEGLKFMVYLQKENIIDESGMPKERFSAEFPKEGPSILRIQQVVRGDSAAYFCASSPWTGLGGYTFGSGTRLTVV.

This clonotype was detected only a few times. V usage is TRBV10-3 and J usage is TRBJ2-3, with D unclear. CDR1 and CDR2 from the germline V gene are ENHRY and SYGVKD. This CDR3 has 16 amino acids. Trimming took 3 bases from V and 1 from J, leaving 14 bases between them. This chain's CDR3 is CAISDLDLAGTDTQYF. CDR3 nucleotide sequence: TGTGCCATCAGTGACCTAGACCTCGCAGGCACAGATACGCAGTATTTT.

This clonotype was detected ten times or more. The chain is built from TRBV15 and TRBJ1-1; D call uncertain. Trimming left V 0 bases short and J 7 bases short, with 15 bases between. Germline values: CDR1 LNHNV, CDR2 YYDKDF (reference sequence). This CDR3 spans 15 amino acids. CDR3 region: CATSRDEGRLDEAFF. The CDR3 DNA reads TGTGCCACCAGCAGAGATGAGGGTAGGCTAGATGAAGCTTTCTTT.

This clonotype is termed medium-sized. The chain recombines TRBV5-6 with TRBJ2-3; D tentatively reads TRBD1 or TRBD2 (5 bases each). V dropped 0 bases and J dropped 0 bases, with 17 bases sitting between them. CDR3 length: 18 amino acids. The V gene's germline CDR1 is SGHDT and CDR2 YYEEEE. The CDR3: CASSLGRIGTVSTDTQYF. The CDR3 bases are TGTGCCAGCAGCTTGGGAAGAATAGGGACGGTGAGCACAGATACGCAGTATTTT.

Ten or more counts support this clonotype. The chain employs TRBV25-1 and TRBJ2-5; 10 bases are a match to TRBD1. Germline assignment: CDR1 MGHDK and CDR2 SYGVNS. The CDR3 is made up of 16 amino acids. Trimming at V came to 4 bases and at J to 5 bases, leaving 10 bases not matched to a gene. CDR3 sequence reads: CASSADGTGVLETQYF. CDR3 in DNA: TGTGCCAGCAGTGCTGACGGGACAGGGGTTCTGGAGACCCAGTACTTC. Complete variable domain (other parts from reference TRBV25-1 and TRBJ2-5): EADIYQTPRYLVIGTGKKITLECSQTMGHDKMYWYQQDPGMELHLIHYSYGVNSTEKGDLSSESTVSRIRTEHFPLTLESARPSHTSQYLCASSADGTGVLETQYFGPGTRLLVL.